Following are 12 T cell receptor beta chains from one sample sequenced in a study of T cells after yellow fever vaccination. Via MiXCR, TCRdb re-called the 5' RACE reads, giving one row per CDR3 protein. The table shows 200,000 to 250,000 distinct CDR3 sequences, with roughly 3% occurring only once. The sample here was CD4+ T cells sorted from PBMCs, taken 10 days after the yellow fever booster vaccination. The receptor set was obtained from a man aged 18 to 29 who received the YFV17D yellow fever vaccine.

This clonotype appeared many times. This chain joins TRBV5-4 and TRBJ2-6; D is unclear. The CDR3 loop spans 18 amino acids. Germline assignment: CDR1 SGHNT and CDR2 YYREEE (reference sequence). V dropped 0 bases and J dropped 0 bases, with 13 bases sitting between them. This CDR3 reads CASSLDVAFPSGANVLTF. In DNA form, the CDR3 reads TGTGCCAGCAGCTTGGATGTAGCCTTTCCCTCTGGGGCCAACGTCCTGACTTTC.

This clonotype appeared a few times. The V and J genes are TRBV29-1 and TRBJ2-2; TRBD1 aligns across 8 bases. Germline V gene sequence: CDR1 SQVTM, CDR2 ANQGSEA. The CDR3 is 13 amino acids. V lost 6 bases and J lost 3; bases outside the gene matches: 3. The CDR3 protein is CSVSTGDTGELFF. CDR3 DNA: TGCAGCGTGTCGACAGGGGACACCGGGGAGCTGTTTTTT.

CDR3: CASSEGQSTDTQYF. CDR3 in DNA: TGCGCCAGCAGTGAGGGACAGAGCACAGATACGCAGTATTTT. The V gene is TRBV10-1, the J gene TRBJ2-3; a weak D match, TRBD1 (6 bases). Germline assignment: CDR1 WNHNN and CDR2 SYGVQD (reference sequence). Trimming stripped 2 bases from V and 0 bases from J, with 6 bases between. The CDR3 length is 14 residues.

This clonotype has ten or more counts. The CDR3 DNA sequence: TGTGCCAGCTCCAGGGTGCCCCAAGAGACCCAGTACTTC. The encoded protein is CASSRVPQETQYF. This rearrangement joins TRBV7-9 to TRBJ2-5; D is possibly TRBD1 (5 bases). V shed 8 bases and J shed 1 base, with 11 bases lying between them. The V gene's germline CDR1 is SEHNR and CDR2 FQNEAQ (reference sequence). CDR3 length: 13 residues.

In its sample, this clonotype was seen many times. The chain links TRBV20-1 to TRBJ2-3, with D perhaps matching TRBD1 or TRBD2 (5 bases each). The germline CDR1 and CDR2 sequences are DFQATT and SNEGSKA (reference sequence). The CDR3 loop spans 15 amino acids. V was shortened by 1 base and J by 5 bases, with 16 bases between the two germline ends. CDR3 amino acids: CSARARDEGRDTQYF. The CDR3 DNA is TGCAGTGCTAGAGCCCGGGACGAAGGAAGAGATACGCAGTATTTT.

The sample holds many counts of this clonotype. The chain combines TRBV6-6 with TRBJ1-4; 9 nucleotides match TRBD1. J lost 7 bases, V lost 5 bases, and 5 bases had no gene match. The CDR3 loop spans 14 amino acids. CDR1 is MNHNY, CDR2 SVGAGI, per germline (reference sequence). The DNA for the CDR3 is TGTGCCAGCAGTCACGGACAGGGGAGTGAAAAACTGTTTTTT. Its protein is CASSHGQGSEKLFF.

This clonotype appeared many times. CDR3 protein: CASSPKPPAHGLFHQHF. The CDR3 DNA reads TGTGCCAGCAGCCCCAAACCTCCGGCCCATGGTCTGTTTCACCAGCATTTT. This chain connects TRBV7-9 to TRBJ1-5; D gene ambiguous. CDR1 is SEHNR, CDR2 FQNEAQ, per germline (reference sequence). V gave up 5 bases and J gave up 12 bases, with 29 bases separating them. This CDR3 is 17 amino acids long.

V gene TRBV5-6 combines with J gene TRBJ2-5; D is unclear. The CDR3 is 14 residues long. Germline V gives CDR1 SGHDT, CDR2 YYEEEE. V lost 2 bases and J 1 base, leaving 9 bases between the germline ends. CDR3 bases: TGTGCCAGCAGCTTTGGAATCCTCCAAGAGACCCAGTACTTC. It is translated as CASSFGILQETQYF.

This clonotype came up many times. This rearrangement joins TRBV7-9 to TRBJ2-1, with D tentatively TRBD1 or TRBD2 (5 bases each). Germline V lookup: CDR1 SEHNR, CDR2 FQNEAQ (reference sequence). The CDR3 covers 13 residues. V was trimmed by 5 bases and J by 12 bases, leaving 17 bases between them. The CDR3 spells CASSPSAGTVQFF. CDR3 in DNA: TGTGCCAGCAGCCCTTCTGCCGGGACCGTGCAGTTCTTC. Together with reference TRBV7-9 and TRBJ2-1, the CDR3 gives the full variable domain: DTGVSQNPRHKITKRGQNVTFRCDPISEHNRLYWYRQTLGQGPEFLTYFQNEAQLEKSRLLSDRFSAERPKGSFSTLEIQRTEQGDSAMYLCASSPSAGTVQFFGPGTRLTVL.

The V gene is TRBV20-1, the J gene TRBJ2-5, with D possibly being TRBD2 (6 bases). This CDR3 spans 15 amino acids. CDR1 is DFQATT and CDR2 is SNEGSKA in the germline V gene (reference sequence). Between the trimmed V and J ends, which lost 3 bases and 2 bases, there was a span of 16 bases. CDR3 sequence reads: CSASLLGGPQETQYF. The CDR3 region has the DNA TGCAGTGCTAGTCTATTGGGGGGTCCTCAAGAGACCCAGTACTTC.

This clonotype came up many times. The chain links TRBV4-1 to TRBJ1-2, with a tentative D call TRBD1 (5 bases). The germline CDR1 and CDR2 sequences are MGHRA and YSYEKL. The CDR3 consists of 16 residues. Trimming left V 2 bases short and J 1 base short, with 14 bases between. CDR3 region: CASSQSSDIHNYGYTF. CDR3 DNA: TGCGCCAGCAGCCAATCTTCGGACATTCATAACTATGGCTACACCTTC.

The genes are TRBV2 and TRBJ1-4; D may be TRBD1 (5 bases). The CDR3 sequence is 14 residues long. CDR1 and CDR2 (germline): SNHLY, FYNNEI. The V end lost 4 bases, the J end lost 8 bases, and 14 bases lay between the germline ends. In DNA, the CDR3 is TGTGCCAGCAGTGTGGAGCAGGGCTGGGAAAAACTGTTTTTT. It is translated as CASSVEQGWEKLFF.